Sequencing of this T cell receptor (beta chain) was carried out in a study of Graves' ophthalmopathy and Graves' hyperthyroidism (dated by TCRdb to about 2018). The study in broad terms: Peripheral blood was collected at initial diagnosis, before any treatment. In total, over 130 blood samples were TCR-sequenced: approximately 42 ophthalmopathy, over 70 hyperthyroidism and about 17 hyperthyroidism-to-ophthalmopathy patients. TCR beta repertoire signatures were used to distinguish Graves' ophthalmopathy from Graves' hyperthyroidism and to predict progression to ophthalmopathy. In several hyperthyroidism patients, the T-cell repertoire of thyroid tissue was compared with the T-cell repertoire of blood. Once sampling was done, hyperthyroidism patients were given methimazole at a starting dose of 30 mg daily, while ophthalmopathy patients were given high-dose intravenous methylprednisolone. The independent validation cohort included 18 hyperthyroidism patients plus 17 patients who later progressed from hyperthyroidism to ophthalmopathy. To explore V-J signatures that separate ophthalmopathy from hyperthyroidism, a discovery set of about 96 patients was enrolled, consisting of 43 with ophthalmopathy and 55 to 65 with stable hyperthyroidism. The research as a whole found: The 13-signature model separated ophthalmopathy from stable hyperthyroidism with over 85% sensitivity and around 84% specificity in cross-validation, and 80%/75% in the test set. Sample size was not statistically predetermined, and group allocation was not concealed from the investigators. Most of the expanded thyroid clonotypes with a frequency above 0.001 were also detected in blood, and it was suggested that the thyroid immune response may be reflected by blood repertoires. In validation, the model predicted ophthalmopathy progression with 55% to 71% sensitivity and roughly 72% specificity; roughly eleven predicted patients were CT-confirmed with GO in a median of 6.5 months.

As for this clonotype: Its antigen is not yet known. This may come from a read error, since a much larger clone is one base off.

Patients with ophthalmopathy had moderately to severely active disease, with a Clinical Activity Score of 3 or more, a NOSPECS grade of 4 or more, and a disease duration of less than 3 months. Patients with other autoimmune diseases, uncontrolled infections, pregnancy or lactation were excluded from the study. Diagnosis relied on clinical symptoms, serum thyroxine, TRAb, thyroid ultrasound and orbital computed tomography. Ficoll-Paque density gradient centrifugation was used to isolate PBMCs from about 10 ml of fresh peripheral blood. Trizol reagent was used to extract the total RNA, and its quality was then checked on an Agilent 2100 Bioanalyzer. The CDR3 starts with the cysteine, ends with the phenylalanine, and has 12 residues. Kept here is only the CDR3 DNA, which spans 36 bases and is read in frame from base 1. V and J lose 6 bases and 8 bases, and a span of 13 bases separates them. CDR1 and CDR2 are drawn from the germline V gene (reference sequence): LNHDA, SQIVND.

TCR beta CDR3 regions were amplified from RNA transcripts for repertoire sequencing. The first round was an RT-PCR using HTBI primers with the Qiagen OneStep RT-PCR kit, and this first round was followed by a second-round multiplex PCR, then size selection and purification. Libraries were sequenced paired-end with 100 bp reads on an Illumina HiSeq2000. In the paper's pipeline: SOAPnuke was used for read processing, and reads with adapters, uncalled bases, a mean Phred below 15, or no exact constant-primer or identifier match were discarded. COPE v1.2.5 was used to merge high-quality paired reads. Each unique nucleotide sequence was defined as a clonotype, and clonotypes were aligned to IMGT TRB V, D and J references with MiTCR v1.1. The analysis was limited to V-J combinations with a frequency above 0.0001, which together covered 99.2% of repertoires. For each V-J combination, a TCR clonal expansion and chaos score was defined as F50 clonal expansion divided by the chaos observed in the TCRdist matrix. Welch's t-statistics and random forest were used to narrow the features down to 13 V-J combinations, which were then fed into a naive Bayes classifier. Thyroid-blood repertoire similarity was quantified with the Morisita-Horn index. TCRdb reran the public reads through fastp at Q25 and MiXCR, keeping productive beta chains. Every CDR3 protein is listed once, alongside the most common genes and DNA of its rows. TCRdb, not the original authors, processed these V and J calls. This sample gives almost 750,000 distinct CDR3 sequences in total; 35% to 50% of them show up just once. The ten top clones hold about 40% of the sample.

The sample consisted of peripheral blood. The sequence was obtained from an adult man with Graves' ophthalmopathy. The chain employs TRBV19 and TRBJ1-2; the D gene cannot be named for sure. CDR3 protein: CASSRGMGGYTF. The nucleotide sequence reads TGTGCCAGTAGCAGAGGGATGGGGGGCTACACCTTC.